This T cell receptor (beta chain) was sequenced for a study of blood T cell repertoires in COVID-19. Whole-study context: Specimens from acute and convalescent COVID-19 originated in the United States, Italy and Spain.

Source study methods: Amplified reference gene primers provided the basis for estimating nucleated cell counts. The data were produced by immunoSEQ multiplex PCR, yet TCRdb's version contains in-frame clones alone and is incomplete. V and J calls and clone size are those listed in that table; D and trimming were worked out from the DNA. Found here are 150,000 to 200,000 clones, around 89% of them singletons; the top ten hold roughly 8.1%. Input material: PBMCs or T cells enriched from blood (not recorded which). The TCR was taken from a woman under 30 who had recovered from COVID-19.

Written as DNA, the CDR3 is TGCGCCAGCAGCCCGGAGGTGTTTAGCGGGGGGATAGATACGCAGTATTTT. Its translation is CASSPEVFSGGIDTQYF. The V call is TRBV5-1, the J call TRBJ2-3; 10 bases line up with TRBD2. This CDR3 comprises 17 residues. V lost 4 bases to trimming and J lost 5 bases; unmatched junction nucleotides: 13. Germline CDR1 SGHRS, CDR2 YFSETQ.